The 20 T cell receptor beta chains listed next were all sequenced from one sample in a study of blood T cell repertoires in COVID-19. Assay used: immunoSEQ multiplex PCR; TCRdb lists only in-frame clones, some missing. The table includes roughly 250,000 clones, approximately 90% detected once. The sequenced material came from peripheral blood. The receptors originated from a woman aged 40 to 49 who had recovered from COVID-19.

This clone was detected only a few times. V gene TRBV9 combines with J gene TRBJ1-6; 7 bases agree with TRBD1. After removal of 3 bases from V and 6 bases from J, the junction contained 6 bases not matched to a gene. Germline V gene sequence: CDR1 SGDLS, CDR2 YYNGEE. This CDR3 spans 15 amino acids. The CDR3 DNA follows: TGTGCCAGCAGCGACAGGGGCGCGGGTAATTCACCCCTCCACTTT. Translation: CASSDRGAGNSPLHF.

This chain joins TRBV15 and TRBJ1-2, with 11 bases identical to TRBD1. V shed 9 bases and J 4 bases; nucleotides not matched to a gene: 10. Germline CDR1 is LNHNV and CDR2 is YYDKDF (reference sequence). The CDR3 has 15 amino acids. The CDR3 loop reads CATTLGQGAGYGYTF. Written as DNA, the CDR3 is TGTGCCACAACTCTCGGACAGGGGGCTGGCTATGGCTACACCTTC.

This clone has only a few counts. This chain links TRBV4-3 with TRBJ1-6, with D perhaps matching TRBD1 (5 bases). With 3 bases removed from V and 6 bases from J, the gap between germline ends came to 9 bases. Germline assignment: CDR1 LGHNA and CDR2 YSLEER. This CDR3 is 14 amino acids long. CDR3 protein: CASSQQGTNSPLHF. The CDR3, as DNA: TGCGCCAGCAGCCAGCAGGGAACTAATTCACCCCTCCACTTT.

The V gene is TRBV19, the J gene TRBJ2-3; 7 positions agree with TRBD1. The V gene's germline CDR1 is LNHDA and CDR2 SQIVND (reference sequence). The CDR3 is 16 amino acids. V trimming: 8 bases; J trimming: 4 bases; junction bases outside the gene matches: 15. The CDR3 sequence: CASSLTAGGLSDTQYF. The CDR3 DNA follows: TGTGCCAGTTCCCTGACCGCAGGGGGTTTATCAGATACGCAGTATTTT.

The CDR3 protein is CASSLGTSGRETQYF. The CDR3 bases are TGTGCCAGTAGTCTCGGGACTAGCGGGAGGGAGACCCAGTACTTC. The chain couples TRBV19 to TRBJ2-5; 15 bases map to TRBD2. Germline V lookup: CDR1 LNHDA, CDR2 SQIVND (reference sequence). V lost 5 bases, J lost 5 bases, and 3 bases stayed unmatched. The length of the CDR3 is 15 residues.

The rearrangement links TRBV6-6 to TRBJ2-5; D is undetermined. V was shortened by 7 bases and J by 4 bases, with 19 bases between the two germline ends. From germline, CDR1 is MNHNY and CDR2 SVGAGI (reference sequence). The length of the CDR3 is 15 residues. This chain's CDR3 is CASILRSTRGETQYF. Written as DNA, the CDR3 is TGTGCCAGCATTTTACGTAGCACCAGAGGAGAGACCCAGTACTTC.

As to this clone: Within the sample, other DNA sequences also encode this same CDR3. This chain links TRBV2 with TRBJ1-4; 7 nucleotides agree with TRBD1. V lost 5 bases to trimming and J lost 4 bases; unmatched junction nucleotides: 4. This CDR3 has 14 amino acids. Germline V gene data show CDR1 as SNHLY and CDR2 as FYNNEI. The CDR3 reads CASSLTGLNEKLFF. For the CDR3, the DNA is TGTGCCAGCAGTCTGACAGGGCTTAATGAAAAACTGTTTTTT.

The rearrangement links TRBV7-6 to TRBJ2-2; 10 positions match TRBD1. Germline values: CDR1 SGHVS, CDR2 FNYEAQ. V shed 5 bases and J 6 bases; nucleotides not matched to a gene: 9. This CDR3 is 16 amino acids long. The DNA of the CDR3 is TGTGCCAGCAGCCACCCGACAGGGGGCAGGGCCGGGGAGCTGTTTTTT. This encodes CASSHPTGGRAGELFF.

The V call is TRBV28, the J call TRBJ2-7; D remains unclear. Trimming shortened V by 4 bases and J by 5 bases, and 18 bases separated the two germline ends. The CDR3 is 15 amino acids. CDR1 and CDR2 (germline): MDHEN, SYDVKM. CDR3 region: CASSSPGLQPHEQYF. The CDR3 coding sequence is TGTGCCAGCAGTTCCCCGGGTCTCCAACCCCACGAGCAGTACTTC.

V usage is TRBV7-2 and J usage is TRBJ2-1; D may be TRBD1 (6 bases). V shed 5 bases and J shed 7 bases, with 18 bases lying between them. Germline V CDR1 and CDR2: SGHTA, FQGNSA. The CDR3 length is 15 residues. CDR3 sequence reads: CASSERGQRPNEQFF. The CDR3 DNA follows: TGTGCCAGCAGCGAGAGAGGACAGCGCCCGAATGAGCAGTTCTTC.

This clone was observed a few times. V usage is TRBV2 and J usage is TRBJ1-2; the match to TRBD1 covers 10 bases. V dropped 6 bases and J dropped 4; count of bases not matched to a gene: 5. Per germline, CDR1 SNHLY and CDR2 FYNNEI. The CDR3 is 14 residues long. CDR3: CASSEDRGSYGYTF. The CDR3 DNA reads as TGTGCCAGCAGCGAGGACAGGGGGTCCTATGGCTACACCTTC.

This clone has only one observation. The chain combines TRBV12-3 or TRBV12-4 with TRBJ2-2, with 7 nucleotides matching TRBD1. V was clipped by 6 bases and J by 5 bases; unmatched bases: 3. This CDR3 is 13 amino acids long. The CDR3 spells CASRQQGTGELFF. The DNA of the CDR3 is TGTGCCAGCAGGCAACAGGGGACCGGGGAGCTGTTTTTT.

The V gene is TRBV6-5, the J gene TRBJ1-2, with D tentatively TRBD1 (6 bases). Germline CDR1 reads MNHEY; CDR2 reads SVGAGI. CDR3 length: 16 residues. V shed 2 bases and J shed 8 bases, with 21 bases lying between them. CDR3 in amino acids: CASSYAGQSGLYGYTF. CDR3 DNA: TGTGCCAGCAGTTACGCCGGACAGTCCGGACTCTACGGCTACACCTTC.

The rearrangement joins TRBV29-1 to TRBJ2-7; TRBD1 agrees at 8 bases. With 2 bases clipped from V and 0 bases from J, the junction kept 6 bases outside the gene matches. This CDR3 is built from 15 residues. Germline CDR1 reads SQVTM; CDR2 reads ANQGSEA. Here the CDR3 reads CSVEIGTGGSYEQYF. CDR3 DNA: TGCAGCGTTGAAATAGGAACAGGGGGCTCCTACGAGCAGTACTTC.

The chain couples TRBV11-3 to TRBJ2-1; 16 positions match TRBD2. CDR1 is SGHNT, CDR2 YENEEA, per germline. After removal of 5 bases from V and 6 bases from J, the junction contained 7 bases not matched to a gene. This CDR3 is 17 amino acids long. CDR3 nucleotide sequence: TGTGCCAGCAGCCGCCGTGGGACTAGCGGGGGGGGCAATGAGCAGTTCTTC. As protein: CASSRRGTSGGGNEQFF. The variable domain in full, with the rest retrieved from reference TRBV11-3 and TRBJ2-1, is EAGVVQSPRYKIIEKKQPVAFWCNPISGHNTLYWYLQNLGQGPELLIRYENEEAVDDSQLPKDRFSAERLKGVDSTLKIQPAELGDSAVYLCASSRRGTSGGGNEQFFGPGTRLTVL.

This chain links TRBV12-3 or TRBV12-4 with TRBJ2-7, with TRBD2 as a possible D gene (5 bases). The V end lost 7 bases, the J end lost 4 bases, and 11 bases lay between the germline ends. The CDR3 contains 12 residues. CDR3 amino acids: CASTSGGYEQYF. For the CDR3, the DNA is TGTGCCAGCACGAGCGGCGGATACGAGCAGTACTTC.

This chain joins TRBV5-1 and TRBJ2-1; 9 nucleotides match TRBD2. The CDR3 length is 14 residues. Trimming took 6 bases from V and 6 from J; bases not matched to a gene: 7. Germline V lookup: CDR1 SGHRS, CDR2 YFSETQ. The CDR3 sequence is CASTRLAVGNEQFF. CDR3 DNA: TGCGCCAGCACCCGACTAGCGGTTGGCAATGAGCAGTTCTTC. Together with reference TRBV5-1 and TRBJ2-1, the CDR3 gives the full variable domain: KAGVTQTPRYLIKTRGQQVTLSCSPISGHRSVSWYQQTPGQGLQFLFEYFSETQRNKGNFPGRFSGRQFSNSRSEMNVSTLELGDSALYLCASTRLAVGNEQFFGPGTRLTVL.

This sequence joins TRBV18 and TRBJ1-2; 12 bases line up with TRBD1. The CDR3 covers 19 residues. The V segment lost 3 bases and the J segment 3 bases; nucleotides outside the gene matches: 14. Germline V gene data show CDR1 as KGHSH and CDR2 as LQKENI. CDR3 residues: CASSPFSGTGGADDYGYTF. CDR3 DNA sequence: TGTGCCAGCTCACCGTTTTCCGGGACAGGGGGCGCAGATGACTATGGCTACACCTTC.

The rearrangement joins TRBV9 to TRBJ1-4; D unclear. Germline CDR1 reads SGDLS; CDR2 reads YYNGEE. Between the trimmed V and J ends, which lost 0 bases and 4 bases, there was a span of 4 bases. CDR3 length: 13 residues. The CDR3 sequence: CASSVANNEKLFF. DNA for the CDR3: TGTGCCAGCAGCGTAGCCAATAATGAAAAACTGTTTTTT.

Here the CDR3 DNA reads TGTGCCAGCAGCCTAAGCGGGGGAAAGCAGCCCCAGCATTTT. It specifies CASSLSGGKQPQHF. V usage is TRBV11-2 and J usage is TRBJ1-5; a weak D match, TRBD1 (5 bases). The germline V and J ends were trimmed by 5 bases and 7 bases, with 15 bases remaining between them. Germline CDR1 SGHAT, CDR2 FQNNGV. This CDR3 is 14 amino acids long.